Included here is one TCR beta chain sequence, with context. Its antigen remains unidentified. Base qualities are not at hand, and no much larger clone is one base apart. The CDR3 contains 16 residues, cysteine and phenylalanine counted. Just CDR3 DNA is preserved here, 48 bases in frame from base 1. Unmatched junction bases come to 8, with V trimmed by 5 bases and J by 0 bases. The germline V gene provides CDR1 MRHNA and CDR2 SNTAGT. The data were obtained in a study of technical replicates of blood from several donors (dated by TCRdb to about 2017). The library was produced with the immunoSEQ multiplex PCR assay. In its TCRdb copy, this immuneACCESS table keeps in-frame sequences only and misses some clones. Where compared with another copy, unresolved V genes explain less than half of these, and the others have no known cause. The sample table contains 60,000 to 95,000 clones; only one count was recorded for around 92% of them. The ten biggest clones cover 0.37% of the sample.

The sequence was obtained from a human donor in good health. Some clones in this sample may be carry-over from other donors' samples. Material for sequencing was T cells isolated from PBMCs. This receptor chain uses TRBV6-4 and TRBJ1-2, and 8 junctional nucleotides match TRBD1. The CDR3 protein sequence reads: CASSRTTGDSNYGYTF. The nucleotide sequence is TGTGCCAGCAGTCGGACGACAGGGGATTCTAACTATGGCTACACCTTC.